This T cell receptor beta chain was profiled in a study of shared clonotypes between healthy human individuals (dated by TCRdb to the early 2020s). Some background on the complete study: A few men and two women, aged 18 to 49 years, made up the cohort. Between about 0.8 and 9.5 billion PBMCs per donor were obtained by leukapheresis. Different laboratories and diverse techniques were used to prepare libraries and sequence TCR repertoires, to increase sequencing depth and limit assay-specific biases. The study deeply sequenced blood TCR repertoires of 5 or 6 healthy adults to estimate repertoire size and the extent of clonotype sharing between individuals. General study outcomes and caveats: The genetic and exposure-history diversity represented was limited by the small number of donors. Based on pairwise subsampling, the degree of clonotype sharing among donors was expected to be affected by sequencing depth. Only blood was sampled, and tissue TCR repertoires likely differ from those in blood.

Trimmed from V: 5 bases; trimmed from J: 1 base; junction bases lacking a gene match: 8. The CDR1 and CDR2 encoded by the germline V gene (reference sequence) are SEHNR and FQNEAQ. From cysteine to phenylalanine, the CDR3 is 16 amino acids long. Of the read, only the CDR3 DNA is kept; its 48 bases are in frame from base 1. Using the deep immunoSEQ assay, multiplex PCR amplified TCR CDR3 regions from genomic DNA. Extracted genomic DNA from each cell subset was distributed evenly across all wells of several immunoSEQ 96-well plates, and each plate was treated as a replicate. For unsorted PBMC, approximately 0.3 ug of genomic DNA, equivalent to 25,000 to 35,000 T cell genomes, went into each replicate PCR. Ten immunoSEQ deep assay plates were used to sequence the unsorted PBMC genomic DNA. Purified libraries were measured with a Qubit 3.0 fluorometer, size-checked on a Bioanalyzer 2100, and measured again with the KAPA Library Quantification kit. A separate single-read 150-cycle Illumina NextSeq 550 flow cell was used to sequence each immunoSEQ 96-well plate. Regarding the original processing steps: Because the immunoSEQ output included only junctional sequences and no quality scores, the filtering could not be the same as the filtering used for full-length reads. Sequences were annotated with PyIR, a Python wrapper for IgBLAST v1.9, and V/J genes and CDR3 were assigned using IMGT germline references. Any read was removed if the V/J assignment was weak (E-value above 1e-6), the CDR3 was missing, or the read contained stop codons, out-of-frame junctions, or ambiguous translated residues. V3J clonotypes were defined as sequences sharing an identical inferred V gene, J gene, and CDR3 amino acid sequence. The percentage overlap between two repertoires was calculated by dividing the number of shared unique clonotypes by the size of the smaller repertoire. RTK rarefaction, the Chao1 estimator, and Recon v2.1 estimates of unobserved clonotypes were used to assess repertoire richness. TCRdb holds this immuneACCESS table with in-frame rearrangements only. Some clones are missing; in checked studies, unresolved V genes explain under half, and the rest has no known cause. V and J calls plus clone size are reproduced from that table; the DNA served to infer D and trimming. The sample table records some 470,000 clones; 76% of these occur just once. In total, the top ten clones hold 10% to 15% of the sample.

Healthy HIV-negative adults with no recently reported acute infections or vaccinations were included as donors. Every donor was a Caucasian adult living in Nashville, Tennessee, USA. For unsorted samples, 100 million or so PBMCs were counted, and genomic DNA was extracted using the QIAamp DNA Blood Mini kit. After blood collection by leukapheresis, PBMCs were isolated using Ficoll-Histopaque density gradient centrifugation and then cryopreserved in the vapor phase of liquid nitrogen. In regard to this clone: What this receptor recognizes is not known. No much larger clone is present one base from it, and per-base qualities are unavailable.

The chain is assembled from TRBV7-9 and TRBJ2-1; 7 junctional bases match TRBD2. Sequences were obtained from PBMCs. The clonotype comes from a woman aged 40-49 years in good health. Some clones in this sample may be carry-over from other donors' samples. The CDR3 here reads CASSLRGAGSYNEQFF. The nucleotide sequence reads TGTGCCAGCAGCCTTCGGGGAGCGGGGTCCTACAATGAGCAGTTCTTC.